Reported below is one T cell receptor (beta chain). Its antigen is unknown. This entry comes from a study of cytomegalovirus exposure and HLA in healthy donors. Whole-study findings and limits: With further analysis later on, most CMV-associated TCR beta chains appeared HLA-restricted. Clonal expansion was found to be greater in HLA-associated TCR beta chains than in equally common others in a later analysis.

Researchers ran the PCR with 60 Vbeta and 13 Jbeta primers. Method: immunoSEQ multiplex PCR; TCRdb's copy keeps in-frame clones and lacks some. There are some 91,000 clones in the sample; around 82% occur only once, and around 3.5% lies in the top ten. The receptor's source is a man aged 40-50 years in good health and CMV-seronegative. Source material: PBMCs.

CDR3 region: CASSSPSFGLGANVLTF. DNA for the CDR3: TGTGCCAGCAGCTCCCCGTCGTTCGGACTCGGGGCCAACGTCCTGACTTTC. The chain recombines TRBV7-2 with TRBJ2-6; D is possibly TRBD2 (5 bases). This CDR3 comprises 17 residues. Germline V gives CDR1 SGHTA, CDR2 FQGNSA. V was clipped by 4 bases and J by 4 bases, with 17 bases between them.